This T cell receptor (beta chain) was documented in a study of cytomegalovirus exposure and HLA in healthy donors. PCR employed 60 Vbeta and 13 Jbeta primers. Measured with immunoSEQ multiplex PCR; TCRdb has only the in-frame clones, and not every one. The sample lists about 120,000 clones; around 77% were seen once. This clone occurred once. As yet, its antigen is unknown. General study results and limits: After further analysis at a later stage, some 15,000 TCR beta sequences were associated with HLA alleles at 0.05 false discovery rate.

CDR1 is SEHNR, CDR2 FQNEAQ, per germline (reference sequence). Trimming removed 3 bases from V and 4 bases from J, with 15 bases in between. This CDR3 comprises 15 residues. Specimen: PBMCs. The TCR was taken from a man between 50 and 59 years old in good health and CMV-seropositive. The gene calls are TRBV7-9 and TRBJ1-2, with D possibly TRBD1 on 5 matching bases. The chain's CDR3 is CASSFGGASPYGYTF. The CDR3 nucleotides read TGTGCCAGCAGCTTCGGCGGGGCGAGTCCCTATGGCTACACCTTC.